Here is one T cell receptor (beta chain) with its context. What it binds is not known. This record belongs to a study of T cell clones after liver transplantation. On the study more broadly: Apart from a few HCV-positive recipients, transplants were for non-autoimmune, non-viral reasons.

Findings of the study overall: In two subjects, few donor cells limited the measurable donor-reactive repertoire.

Trimming removed 4 bases from V and 3 bases from J; junction bases left unmatched: 2. CDR3 length: 14 residues. Per germline, CDR1 MGHRA and CDR2 YSYEKL. The table came from immunoSEQ multiplex PCR; TCRdb's copy has only in-frame clones and leaves some out. The repertoire holds around 76,000 clones, with roughly 80% as singletons. The sequencing used CD4+ T cells from blood, collected 12 months after liver transplant. The sequence was collected from a human patient who received a liver transplant. Some T cells may be supplied by the graft donor. The chain carries TRBV4-1 and TRBJ2-7; TRBD2 matches at 11 bases. CDR3 nucleotides: TGCGCCAGCAGCCCCGGACTAGCGGGCTACGAGCAGTACTTC. Translation: CASSPGLAGYEQYF.